This record concerns one TCR beta chain sequence. Its antigen is not identified. There were positive PCR dates ranging from March to December 2020, all predating US Alpha, Beta and Delta variants. The CDR3 has 16 residues. The germline V gene has CDR1 SGHVS and CDR2 FQNEAQ. V was shortened by 1 base and J by 0 bases, with 13 bases between the two germline ends. The entry originates in a study of vaccination and CD4 T cells after COVID-19. About the study: The study enrolled six male and four female convalescents, two of whom were Hispanic. Whole-study results and caveats: Convalescent patients saw a median approximately 90% of their reactive clones show up only after vaccination. The median number of SARS-CoV-2-reactive clonotypes increased from approximately 21 to 40, a change that did not reach significance.

Via MiXCR, TCRdb re-called the PCR reads, giving one row per CDR3 protein. The repertoire holds roughly 18,000 distinct CDR3 sequences, with around 62% as singletons. Here the sequenced sample was CD4+ T cells from blood, taken before SARS-CoV-2 vaccination. The TCR was taken from a human donor who had recovered from COVID-19. The chain joins TRBV7-8 to TRBJ2-7; no reliable D call. CDR3 in amino acids: CASSLGNTVYSYEQYF. The CDR3 DNA reads as TGTGCCAGCAGCTTAGGTAACACAGTTTACTCCTACGAGCAGTACTTC. Looking up the rest from reference TRBV7-8 and TRBJ2-7 gives the full variable domain: GAGVSQSPRYKVAKRGQDVALRCDPISGHVSLFWYQQALGQGPEFLTYFQNEAQLDKSGLPSDRFFAERPEGSVSTLKIQRTQQEDSAVYLCASSLGNTVYSYEQYFGPGTRLTVT.